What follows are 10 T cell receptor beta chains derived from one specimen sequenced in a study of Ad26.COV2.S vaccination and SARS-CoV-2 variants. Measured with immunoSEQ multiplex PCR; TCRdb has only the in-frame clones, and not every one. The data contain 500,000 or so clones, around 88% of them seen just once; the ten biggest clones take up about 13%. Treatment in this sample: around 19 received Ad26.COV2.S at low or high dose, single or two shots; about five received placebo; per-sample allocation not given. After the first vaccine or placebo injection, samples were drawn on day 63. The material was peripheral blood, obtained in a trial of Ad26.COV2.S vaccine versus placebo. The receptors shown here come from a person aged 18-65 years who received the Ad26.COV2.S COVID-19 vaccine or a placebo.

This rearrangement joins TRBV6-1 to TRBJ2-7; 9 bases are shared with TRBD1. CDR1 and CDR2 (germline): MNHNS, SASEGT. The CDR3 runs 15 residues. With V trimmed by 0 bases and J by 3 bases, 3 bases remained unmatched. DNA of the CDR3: TGTGCCAGCAGTGAAGCGGTGGGACAGGGCTACGAGCAGTACTTC. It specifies CASSEAVGQGYEQYF.

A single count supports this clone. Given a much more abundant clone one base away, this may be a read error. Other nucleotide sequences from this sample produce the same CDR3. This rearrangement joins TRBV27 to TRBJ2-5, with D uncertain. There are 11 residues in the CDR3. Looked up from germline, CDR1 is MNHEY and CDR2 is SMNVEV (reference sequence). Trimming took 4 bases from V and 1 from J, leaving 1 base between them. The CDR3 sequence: CASSSQETQYF. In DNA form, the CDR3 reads TGTGCCAGCAGTTCCCAAGAGACCCAGTACTTC.

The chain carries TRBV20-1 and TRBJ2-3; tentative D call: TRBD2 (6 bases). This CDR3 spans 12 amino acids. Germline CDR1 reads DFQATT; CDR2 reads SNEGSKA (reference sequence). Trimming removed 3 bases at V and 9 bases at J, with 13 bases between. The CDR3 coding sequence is TGCAGTGCTAGTGGCGGGGCGGAGACGCAGTATTTT. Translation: CSASGGAETQYF.

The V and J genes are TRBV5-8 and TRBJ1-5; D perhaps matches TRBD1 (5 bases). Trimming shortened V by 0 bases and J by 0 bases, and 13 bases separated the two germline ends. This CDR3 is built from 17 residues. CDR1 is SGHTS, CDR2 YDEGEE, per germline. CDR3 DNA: TGTGCCAGCAGCTTGGGTGGGGGGGGTTATAGCAATCAGCCCCAGCATTTT. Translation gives CASSLGGGGYSNQPQHF.

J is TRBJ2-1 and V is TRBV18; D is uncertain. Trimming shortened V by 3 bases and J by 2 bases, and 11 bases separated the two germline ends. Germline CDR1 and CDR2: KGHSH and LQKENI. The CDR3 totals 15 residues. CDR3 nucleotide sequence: TGTGCCAGCTCACCGTCCCGGGCAGCCTACAATGAGCAGTTCTTC. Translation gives CASSPSRAAYNEQFF.

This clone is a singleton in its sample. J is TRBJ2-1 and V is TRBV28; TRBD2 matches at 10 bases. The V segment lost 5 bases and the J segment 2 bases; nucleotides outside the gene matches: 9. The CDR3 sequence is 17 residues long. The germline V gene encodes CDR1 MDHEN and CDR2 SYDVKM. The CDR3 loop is CASSTRSGRATYNEQFF. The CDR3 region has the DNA TGTGCCAGCAGTACTCGGAGCGGGAGGGCTACCTACAATGAGCAGTTCTTC.

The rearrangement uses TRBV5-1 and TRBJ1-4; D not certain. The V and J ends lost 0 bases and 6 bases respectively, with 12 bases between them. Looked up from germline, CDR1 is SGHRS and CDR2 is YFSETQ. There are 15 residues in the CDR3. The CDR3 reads CASSLAGGKDEKLFF. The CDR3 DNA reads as TGCGCCAGCAGCTTGGCAGGCGGTAAGGATGAAAAACTGTTTTTT.

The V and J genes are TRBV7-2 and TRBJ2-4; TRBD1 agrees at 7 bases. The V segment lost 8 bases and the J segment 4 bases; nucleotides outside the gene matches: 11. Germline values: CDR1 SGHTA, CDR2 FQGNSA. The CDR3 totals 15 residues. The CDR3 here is CASDSGDRSKNIQYF. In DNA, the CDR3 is TGTGCCAGCGACTCCGGGGACAGATCAAAAAACATTCAGTACTTC.

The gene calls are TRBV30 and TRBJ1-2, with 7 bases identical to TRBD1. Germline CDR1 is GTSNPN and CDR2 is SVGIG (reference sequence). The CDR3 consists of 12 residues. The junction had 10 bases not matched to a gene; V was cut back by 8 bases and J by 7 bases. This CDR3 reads CAGTVPSSGYTF. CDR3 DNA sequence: TGTGCCGGGACAGTTCCATCGAGTGGCTACACCTTC.

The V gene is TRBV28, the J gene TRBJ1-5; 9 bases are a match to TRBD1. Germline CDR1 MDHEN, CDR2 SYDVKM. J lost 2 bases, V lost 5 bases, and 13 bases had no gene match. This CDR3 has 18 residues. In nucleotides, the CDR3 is TGTGCCAGCAGTCCTGTGACAGGGGGGGTCGTTGGCAATCAGCCCCAGCATTTT. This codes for CASSPVTGGVVGNQPQHF. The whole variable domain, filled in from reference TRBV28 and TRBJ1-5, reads DVKVTQSSRYLVKRTGEKVFLECVQDMDHENMFWYRQDPGLGLRLIYFSYDVKMKEKGDIPEGYSVSREKKERFSLILESASTNQTSMYLCASSPVTGGVVGNQPQHFGDGTRLSIL.